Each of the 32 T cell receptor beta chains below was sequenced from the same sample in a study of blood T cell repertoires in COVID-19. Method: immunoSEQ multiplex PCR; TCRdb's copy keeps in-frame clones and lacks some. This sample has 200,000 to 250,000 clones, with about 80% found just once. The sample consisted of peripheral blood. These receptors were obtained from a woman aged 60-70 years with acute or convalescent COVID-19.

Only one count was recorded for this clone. CDR3 nucleotide sequence: TGCGCCAGCAGCCAGCTCAAGACAGGGAACTATGGCTACACCTTC. Amino acids: CASSQLKTGNYGYTF. The chain carries TRBV4-3 and TRBJ1-2, with 7 bases fitting TRBD1. CDR1 and CDR2 (germline): LGHNA, YSLEER. Trimming took 3 bases from V and 2 from J; bases not matched to a gene: 6. The CDR3 length is 15 residues.

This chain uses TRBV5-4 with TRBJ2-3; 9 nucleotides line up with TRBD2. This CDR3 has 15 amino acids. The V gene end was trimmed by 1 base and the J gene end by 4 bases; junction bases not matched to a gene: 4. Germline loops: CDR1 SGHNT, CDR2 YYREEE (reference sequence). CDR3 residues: CASSLRGGAADTQYF. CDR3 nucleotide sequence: TGTGCCAGCAGCTTGCGCGGGGGGGCCGCAGATACGCAGTATTTT.

The CDR3: CASSQAYGSVYEQYF. CDR3 nucleotides: TGTGCCAGCAGCCAAGCCTATGGTAGCGTCTACGAGCAGTACTTC. The chain uses TRBV4-2 and TRBJ2-7; D is perhaps TRBD2 (5 bases). Germline V gene sequence: CDR1 LGHNA, CDR2 YNFKEQ. CDR3 length: 15 residues. Trimming shortened V by 1 base and J by 3 bases, and 13 bases separated the two germline ends.

CDR3 nucleotides: TGTGCCAGCAGTGAACAGGGGGCTGGAAATTCACCCCTCCACTTT. It yields the protein CASSEQGAGNSPLHF. J is TRBJ1-6 and V is TRBV6-4, with 9 bases fitting TRBD1. This CDR3 region has 15 residues. Germline values: CDR1 MRHNA, CDR2 SNTAGT. J gave up 7 bases and V 3 bases, and 4 bases lay outside the gene matches.

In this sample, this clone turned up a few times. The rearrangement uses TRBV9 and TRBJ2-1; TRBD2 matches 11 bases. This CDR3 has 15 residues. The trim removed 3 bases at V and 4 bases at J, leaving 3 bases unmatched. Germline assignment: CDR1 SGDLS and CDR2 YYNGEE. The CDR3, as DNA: TGTGCCAGCAGCGCCACTAGCGGGGGATACAATGAGCAGTTCTTC. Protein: CASSATSGGYNEQFF.

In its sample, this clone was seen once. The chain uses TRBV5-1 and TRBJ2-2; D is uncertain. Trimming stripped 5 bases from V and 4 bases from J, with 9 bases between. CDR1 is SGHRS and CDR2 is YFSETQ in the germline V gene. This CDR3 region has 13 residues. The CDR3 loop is CASRPHGTGELFF. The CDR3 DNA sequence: TGCGCCAGCAGGCCTCACGGCACCGGGGAGCTGTTTTTT. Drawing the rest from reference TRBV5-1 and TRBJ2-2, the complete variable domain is KAGVTQTPRYLIKTRGQQVTLSCSPISGHRSVSWYQQTPGQGLQFLFEYFSETQRNKGNFPGRFSGRQFSNSRSEMNVSTLELGDSALYLCASRPHGTGELFFGEGSRLTVL.

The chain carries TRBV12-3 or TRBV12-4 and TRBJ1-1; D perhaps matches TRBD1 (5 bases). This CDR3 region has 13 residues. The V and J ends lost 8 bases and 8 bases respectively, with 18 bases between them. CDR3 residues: CASEDRGTSEAFF. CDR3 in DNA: TGTGCCAGCGAAGACCGCGGGACGTCGGAAGCTTTCTTT.

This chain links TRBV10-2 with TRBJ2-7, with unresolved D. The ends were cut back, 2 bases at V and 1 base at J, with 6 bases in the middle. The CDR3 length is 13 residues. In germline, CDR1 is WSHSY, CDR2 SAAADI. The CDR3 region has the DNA TGCGCCAGCAGTGAGCGCGGATCCTACGAGCAGTACTTC. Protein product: CASSERGSYEQYF.

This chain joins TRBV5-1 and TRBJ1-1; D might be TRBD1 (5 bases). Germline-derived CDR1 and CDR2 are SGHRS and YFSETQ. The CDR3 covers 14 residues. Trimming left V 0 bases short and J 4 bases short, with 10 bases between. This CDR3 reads CASSLGTDSTEAFF. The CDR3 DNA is TGCGCCAGCAGCTTGGGAACCGACAGCACTGAAGCTTTCTTT.

CDR3 sequence reads: CASSLRGQGWEQYF. CDR3 DNA: TGTGCCAGTAGTCTTAGGGGACAGGGTTGGGAGCAGTACTTC. The V and J genes are TRBV19 and TRBJ2-7; 9 bases map to TRBD1. This CDR3 comprises 14 residues. The ends lost 5 bases at V and 7 bases at J; junction bases unmatched: 9. Germline V gene data show CDR1 as LNHDA and CDR2 as SQIVND (reference sequence).

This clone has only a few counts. The CDR3 loop reads CASSPARIWELFF. CDR3 DNA: TGTGCCAGCTCACCGGCGAGGATTTGGGAGCTGTTTTTT. This chain uses TRBV18 with TRBJ2-2, with unresolved D. The CDR3 runs 13 residues. The germline V and J ends were trimmed by 3 bases and 9 bases, with 11 bases remaining between them. Looked up from germline, CDR1 is KGHSH and CDR2 is LQKENI.

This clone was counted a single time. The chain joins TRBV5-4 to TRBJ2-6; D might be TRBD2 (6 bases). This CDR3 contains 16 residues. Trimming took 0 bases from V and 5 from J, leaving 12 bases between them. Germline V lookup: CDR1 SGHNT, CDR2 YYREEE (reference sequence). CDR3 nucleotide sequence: TGTGCCAGCAGCTTGGCCAGGGACTCGTGGGCCAACGTCCTGACTTTC. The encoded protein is CASSLARDSWANVLTF.

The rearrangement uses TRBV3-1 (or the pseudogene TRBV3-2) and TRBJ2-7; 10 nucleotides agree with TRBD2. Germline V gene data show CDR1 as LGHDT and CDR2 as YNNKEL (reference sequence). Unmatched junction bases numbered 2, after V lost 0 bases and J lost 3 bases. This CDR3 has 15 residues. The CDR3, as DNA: TGTGCCAGCAGCCAAGAACTAGCGGGGAACTACGAGCAGTACTTC. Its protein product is CASSQELAGNYEQYF.

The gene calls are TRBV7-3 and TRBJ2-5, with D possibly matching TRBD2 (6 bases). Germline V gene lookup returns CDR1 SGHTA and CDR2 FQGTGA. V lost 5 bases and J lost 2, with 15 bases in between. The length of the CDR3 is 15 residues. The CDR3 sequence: CASSPGASEQETQYF. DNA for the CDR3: TGTGCCAGCAGCCCCGGGGCTAGCGAACAAGAGACCCAGTACTTC.

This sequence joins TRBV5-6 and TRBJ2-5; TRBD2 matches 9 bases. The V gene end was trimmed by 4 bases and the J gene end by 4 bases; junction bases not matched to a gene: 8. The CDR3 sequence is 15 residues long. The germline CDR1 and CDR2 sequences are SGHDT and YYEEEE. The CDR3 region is CASSLAGGVGETQYF. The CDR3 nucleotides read TGTGCCAGCAGCCTTGCGGGGGGGGTCGGAGAGACCCAGTACTTC.

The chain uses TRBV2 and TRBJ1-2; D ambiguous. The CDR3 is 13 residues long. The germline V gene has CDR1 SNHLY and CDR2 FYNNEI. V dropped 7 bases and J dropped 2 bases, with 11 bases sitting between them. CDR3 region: CASMGQSNYGYTF. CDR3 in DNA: TGTGCCAGCATGGGCCAGAGCAACTATGGCTACACCTTC.

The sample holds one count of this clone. The CDR3 is CVRSLLRGDEQYF. The CDR3 DNA sequence: TGTGTCAGAAGCTTACTACGGGGGGACGAGCAGTACTTC. This sequence joins TRBV7-5 and TRBJ2-7; whether TRBD2, the table's D call, matches the DNA was not checked. TRBV7-5 constitutes a pseudogene. The CDR3 loop spans 13 amino acids.

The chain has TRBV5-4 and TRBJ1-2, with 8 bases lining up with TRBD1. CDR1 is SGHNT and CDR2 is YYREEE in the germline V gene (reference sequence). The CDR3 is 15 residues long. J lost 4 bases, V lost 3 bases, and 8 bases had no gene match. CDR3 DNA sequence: TGTGCCAGCAGCTGGAGGACAGGGAAAGGCTATGGCTACACCTTC. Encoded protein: CASSWRTGKGYGYTF. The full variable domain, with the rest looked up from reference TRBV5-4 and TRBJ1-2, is ETGVTQSPTHLIKTRGQQVTLRCSSQSGHNTVSWYQQALGQGPQFIFQYYREEENGRGNFPPRFSGLQFPNYSSELNVNALELDDSALYLCASSWRTGKGYGYTFGSGTRLTVV.

DNA of the CDR3: TGCGCCAGCAGCTCGGGACAGGGGAAAGGCTACACCTTC. Translation: CASSSGQGKGYTF. The chain recombines TRBV5-1 with TRBJ1-2; the match to TRBD1 covers 10 bases. The length of the CDR3 is 13 residues. Germline V gives CDR1 SGHRS, CDR2 YFSETQ. The V segment lost 3 bases and the J segment 8 bases; nucleotides outside the gene matches: 4.

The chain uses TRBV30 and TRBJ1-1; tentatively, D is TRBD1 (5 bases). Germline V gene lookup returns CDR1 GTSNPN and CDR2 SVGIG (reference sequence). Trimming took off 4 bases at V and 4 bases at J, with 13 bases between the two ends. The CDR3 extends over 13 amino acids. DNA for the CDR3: TGTGCCTGGATCGTGGGGCTGGGCACTGAAGCTTTCTTT. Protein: CAWIVGLGTEAFF.

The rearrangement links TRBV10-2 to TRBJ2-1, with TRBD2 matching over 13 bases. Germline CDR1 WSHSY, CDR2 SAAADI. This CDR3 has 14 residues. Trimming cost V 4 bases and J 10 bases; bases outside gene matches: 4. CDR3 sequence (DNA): TGCGCCAGCAGTGCGGGACTAGCGGGGCGGGAGCAGTTCTTC. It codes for CASSAGLAGREQFF.

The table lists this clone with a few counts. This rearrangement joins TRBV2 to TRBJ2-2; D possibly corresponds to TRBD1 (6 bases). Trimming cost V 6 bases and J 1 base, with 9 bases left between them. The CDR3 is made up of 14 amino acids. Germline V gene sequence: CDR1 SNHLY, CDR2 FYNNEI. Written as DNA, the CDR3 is TGTGCCAGCAGGGACAGCCGGAACACCGGGGAGCTGTTTTTT. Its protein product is CASRDSRNTGELFF. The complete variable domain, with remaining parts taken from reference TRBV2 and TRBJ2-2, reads EPEVTQTPSHQVTQMGQEVILRCVPISNHLYFYWYRQILGQKVEFLVSFYNNEISEKSEIFDDQFSVERPDGSNFTLKIRSTKLEDSAMYFCASRDSRNTGELFFGEGSRLTVL.

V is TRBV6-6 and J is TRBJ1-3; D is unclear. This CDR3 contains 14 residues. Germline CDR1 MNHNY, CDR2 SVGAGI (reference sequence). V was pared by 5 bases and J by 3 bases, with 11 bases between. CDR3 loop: CASSRSVLGNTIYF. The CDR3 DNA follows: TGTGCCAGCAGTCGCTCCGTCCTTGGAAACACCATATATTTT.

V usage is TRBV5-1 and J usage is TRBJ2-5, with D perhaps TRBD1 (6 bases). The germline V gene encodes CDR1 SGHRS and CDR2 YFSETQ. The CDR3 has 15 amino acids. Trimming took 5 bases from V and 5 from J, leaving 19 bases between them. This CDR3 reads CASRIGDTRSETQYF. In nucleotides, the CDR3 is TGCGCCAGCAGAATAGGGGACACGCGAAGCGAGACCCAGTACTTC. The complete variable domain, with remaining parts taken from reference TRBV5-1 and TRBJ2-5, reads KAGVTQTPRYLIKTRGQQVTLSCSPISGHRSVSWYQQTPGQGLQFLFEYFSETQRNKGNFPGRFSGRQFSNSRSEMNVSTLELGDSALYLCASRIGDTRSETQYFGPGTRLLVL.

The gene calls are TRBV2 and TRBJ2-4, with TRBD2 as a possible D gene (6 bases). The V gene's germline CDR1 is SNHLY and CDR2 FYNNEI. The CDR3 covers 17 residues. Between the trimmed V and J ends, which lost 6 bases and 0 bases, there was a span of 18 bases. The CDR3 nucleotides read TGTGCCAGCAGCCCCAGTAGTGGGGGACTAGCCAAAAACATTCAGTACTTC. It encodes CASSPSSGGLAKNIQYF.

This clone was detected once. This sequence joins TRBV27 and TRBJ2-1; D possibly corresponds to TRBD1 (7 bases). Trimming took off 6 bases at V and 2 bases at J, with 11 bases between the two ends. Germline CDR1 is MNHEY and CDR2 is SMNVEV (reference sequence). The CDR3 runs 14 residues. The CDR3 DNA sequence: TGTGCCAGCAGGTCAGGGGGGACCTACAATGAGCAGTTCTTC. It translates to CASRSGGTYNEQFF.

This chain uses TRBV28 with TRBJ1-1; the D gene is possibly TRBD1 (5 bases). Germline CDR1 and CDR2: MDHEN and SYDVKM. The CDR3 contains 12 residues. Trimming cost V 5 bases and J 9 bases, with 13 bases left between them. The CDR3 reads CASSTLQDKAFF. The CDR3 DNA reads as TGTGCCAGCAGTACGCTACAGGACAAAGCTTTCTTT. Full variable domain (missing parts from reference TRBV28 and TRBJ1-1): DVKVTQSSRYLVKRTGEKVFLECVQDMDHENMFWYRQDPGLGLRLIYFSYDVKMKEKGDIPEGYSVSREKKERFSLILESASTNQTSMYLCASSTLQDKAFFGQGTRLTVV.

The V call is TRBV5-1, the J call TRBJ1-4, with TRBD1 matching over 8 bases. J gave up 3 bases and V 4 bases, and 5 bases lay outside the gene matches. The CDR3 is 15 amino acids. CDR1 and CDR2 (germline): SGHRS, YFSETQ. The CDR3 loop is CASSLTGVPNEKLFF. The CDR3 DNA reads TGCGCCAGCAGCCTGACAGGGGTGCCTAATGAAAAACTGTTTTTT.

The CDR3 region is CASSYRDYTEAFF. CDR3 nucleotides: TGCGCCAGCAGCTACCGGGACTACACTGAAGCTTTCTTT. The chain is built from TRBV4-1 and TRBJ1-1; TRBD1 might be the D (5 bases). The V gene lost 5 bases and the J gene lost 3 bases, with 10 bases spanning the gap. Germline CDR1 is MGHRA and CDR2 is YSYEKL. The CDR3 runs to 13 residues.

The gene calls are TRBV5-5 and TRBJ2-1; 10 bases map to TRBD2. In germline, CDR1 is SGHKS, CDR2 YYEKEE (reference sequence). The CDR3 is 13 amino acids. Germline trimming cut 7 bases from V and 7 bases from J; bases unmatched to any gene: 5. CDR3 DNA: TGTGCCAGCCAAGCGGGGGGGAGGAATGAGCAGTTCTTC. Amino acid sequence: CASQAGGRNEQFF. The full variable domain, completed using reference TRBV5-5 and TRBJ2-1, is DAGVTQSPTHLIKTRGQQVTLRCSPISGHKSVSWYQQVLGQGPQFIFQYYEKEERGRGNFPDRFSARQFPNYSSELNVNALLLGDSALYLCASQAGGRNEQFFGPGTRLTVL.

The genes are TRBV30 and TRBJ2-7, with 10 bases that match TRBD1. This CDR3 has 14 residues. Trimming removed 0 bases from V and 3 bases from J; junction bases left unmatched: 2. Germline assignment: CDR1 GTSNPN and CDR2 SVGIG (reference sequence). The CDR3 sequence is CAWSVTGGIYEQYF. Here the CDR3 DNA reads TGTGCCTGGAGTGTGACAGGGGGCATCTACGAGCAGTACTTC. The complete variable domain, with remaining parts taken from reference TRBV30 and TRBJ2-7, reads SQTIHQWPATLVQPVGSPLSLECTVEGTSNPNLYWYRQAAGRGLQLLFYSVGIGQISSEVPQNLSASRPQDRQFILSSKKLLLSDSGFYLCAWSVTGGIYEQYFGPGTRLTVT.

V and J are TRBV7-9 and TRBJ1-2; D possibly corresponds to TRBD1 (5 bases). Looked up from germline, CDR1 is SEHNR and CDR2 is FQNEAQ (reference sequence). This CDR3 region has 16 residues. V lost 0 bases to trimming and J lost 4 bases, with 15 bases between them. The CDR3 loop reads CASSLASGGLGYGYTF. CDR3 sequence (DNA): TGTGCCAGCAGCTTAGCGTCCGGGGGTTTGGGCTATGGCTACACCTTC.